This T cell receptor beta chain came from a study of cytotoxic CD8 clonotypes in ibrutinib-treated CLL. Study as a whole: After median about 71 months, approximately 14 stayed in remission, about 12 progressed; responses about 25 partial, 2 complete.

Depth targeted 1 in 200,000 to 1 in 1 million T cells, averaging about 9.2x coverage per clonotype. Here immunoSEQ multiplex PCR was the method, and the copy in TCRdb shows in-frame clones only, minus some. This table holds around 70,000 clones, less than 95% found once. Germline CDR1 is SGHAT and CDR2 is FQNNGV. CDR3 length: 19 residues. V lost 5 bases and J 0 bases, leaving 24 bases between the germline ends. Turning to this clone: Its antigen is not identified.

Points from the study as a whole: Upon ibrutinib response clonality rose, and upon progression it fell back toward baseline.

The sequences come from PBMCs, collected after 12 months of ibrutinib treatment. The sequence was obtained from a human donor with chronic lymphocytic leukemia. This rearrangement joins TRBV11-2 to TRBJ2-3; D call uncertain. The DNA for the CDR3 is TGTGCCAGCAGCCATGGCAAGCCTTCGGTCCCCCTTAGCACAGATACGCAGTATTTT. This translates into CASSHGKPSVPLSTDTQYF.